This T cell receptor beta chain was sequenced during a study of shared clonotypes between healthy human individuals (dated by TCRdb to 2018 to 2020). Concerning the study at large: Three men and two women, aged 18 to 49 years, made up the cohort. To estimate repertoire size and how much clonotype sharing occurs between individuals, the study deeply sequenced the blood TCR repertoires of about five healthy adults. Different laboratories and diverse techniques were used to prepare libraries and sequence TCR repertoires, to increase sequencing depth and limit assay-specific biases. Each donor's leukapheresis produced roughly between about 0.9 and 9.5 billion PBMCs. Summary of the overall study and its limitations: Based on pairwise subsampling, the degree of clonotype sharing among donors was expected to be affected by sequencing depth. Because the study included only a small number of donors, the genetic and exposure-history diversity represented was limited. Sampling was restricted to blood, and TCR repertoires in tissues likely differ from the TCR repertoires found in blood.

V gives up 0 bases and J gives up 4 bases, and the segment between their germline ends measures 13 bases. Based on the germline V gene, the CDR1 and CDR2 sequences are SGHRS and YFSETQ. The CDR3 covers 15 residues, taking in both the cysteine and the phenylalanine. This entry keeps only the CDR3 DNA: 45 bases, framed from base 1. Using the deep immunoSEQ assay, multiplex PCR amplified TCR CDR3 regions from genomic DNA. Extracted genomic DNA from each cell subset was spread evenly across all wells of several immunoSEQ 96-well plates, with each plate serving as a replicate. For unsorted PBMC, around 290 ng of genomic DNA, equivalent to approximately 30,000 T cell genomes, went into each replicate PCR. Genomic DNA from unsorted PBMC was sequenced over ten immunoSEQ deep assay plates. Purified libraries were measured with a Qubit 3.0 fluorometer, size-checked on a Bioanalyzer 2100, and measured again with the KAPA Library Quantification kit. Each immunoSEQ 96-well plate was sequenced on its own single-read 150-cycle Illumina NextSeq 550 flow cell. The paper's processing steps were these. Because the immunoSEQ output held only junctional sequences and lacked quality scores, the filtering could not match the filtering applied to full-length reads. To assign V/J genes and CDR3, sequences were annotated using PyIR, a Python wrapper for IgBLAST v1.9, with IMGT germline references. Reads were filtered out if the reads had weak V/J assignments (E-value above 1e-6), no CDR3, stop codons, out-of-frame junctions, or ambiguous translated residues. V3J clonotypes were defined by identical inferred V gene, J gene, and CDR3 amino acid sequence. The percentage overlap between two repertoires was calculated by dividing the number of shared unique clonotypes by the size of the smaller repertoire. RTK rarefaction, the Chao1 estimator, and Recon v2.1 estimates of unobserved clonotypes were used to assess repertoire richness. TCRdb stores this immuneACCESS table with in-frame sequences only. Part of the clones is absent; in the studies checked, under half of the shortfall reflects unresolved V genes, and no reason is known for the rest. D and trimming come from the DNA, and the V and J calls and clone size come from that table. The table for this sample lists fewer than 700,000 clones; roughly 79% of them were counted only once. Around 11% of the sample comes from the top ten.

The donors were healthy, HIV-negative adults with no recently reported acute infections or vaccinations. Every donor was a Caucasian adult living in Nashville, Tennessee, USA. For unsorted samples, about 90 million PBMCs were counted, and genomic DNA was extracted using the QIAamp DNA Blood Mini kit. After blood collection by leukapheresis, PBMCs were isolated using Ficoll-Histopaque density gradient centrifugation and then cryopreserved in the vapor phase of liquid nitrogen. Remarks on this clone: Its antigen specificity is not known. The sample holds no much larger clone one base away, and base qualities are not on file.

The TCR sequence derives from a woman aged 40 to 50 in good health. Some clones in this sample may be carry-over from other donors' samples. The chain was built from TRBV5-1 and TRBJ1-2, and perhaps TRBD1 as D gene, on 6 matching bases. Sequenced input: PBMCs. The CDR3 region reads CASSLDRGEIYGYTF. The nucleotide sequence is TGCGCCAGCAGCTTGGATAGGGGGGAAATCTATGGCTACACCTTC. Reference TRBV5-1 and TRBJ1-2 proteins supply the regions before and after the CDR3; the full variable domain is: KAGVTQTPRYLIKTRGQQVTLSCSPISGHRSVSWYQQTPGQGLQFLFEYFSETQRNKGNFPGRFSGRQFSNSRSEMNVSTLELGDSALYLCASSLDRGEIYGYTFGSGTRLTVV.